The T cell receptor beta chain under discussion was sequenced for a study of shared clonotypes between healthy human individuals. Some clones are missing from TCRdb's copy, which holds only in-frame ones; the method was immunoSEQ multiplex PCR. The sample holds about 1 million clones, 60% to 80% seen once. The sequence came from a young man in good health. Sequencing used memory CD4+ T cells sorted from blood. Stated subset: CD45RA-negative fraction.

The CDR3 loop reads CASSAGQLNTEAFF. The CDR3 region has the DNA TGTGCCAGCAGTGCGGGACAGCTGAACACTGAAGCTTTCTTT. The chain employs TRBV6-1 and TRBJ1-1; 7 bases align to TRBD1. The V gene's germline CDR1 is MNHNS and CDR2 SASEGT. V shed 4 bases and J 0 bases; nucleotides not matched to a gene: 2. The CDR3 covers 14 residues.